This T cell receptor (beta chain) was sequenced in a study of blood T cell repertoires in COVID-19. In the source study's methods: Estimation of nucleated cell counts was performed using reference gene primer amplification. Profiling relied on immunoSEQ multiplex PCR, and the TCRdb table lists in-frame clones only, not all of them. V and J calls and clone size are copied from that table; D and trimming were computed from the DNA. The sample has roughly 90,000 clones; under 85% are singletons. This TCR was recovered from a woman aged 80 or older with COVID-19, enrolled during active disease. Input material: peripheral blood.

The CDR3 protein is CAIRARGLQPQHF. The DNA for the CDR3 is TGTGCCATCAGGGCCAGGGGATTACAGCCCCAGCATTTT. The gene calls are TRBV10-3 and TRBJ1-5, with D perhaps matching TRBD1 (6 bases). V shed 6 bases and J shed 7 bases, with 13 bases lying between them. The length of the CDR3 is 13 residues. The germline V gene has CDR1 ENHRY and CDR2 SYGVKD.